These T cell receptor beta chains were read from a single sample in a study of blood T cell repertoires in COVID-19. Some clones are missing from TCRdb's copy, which holds only in-frame ones; the method was immunoSEQ multiplex PCR. Here the sample spans roughly 180,000 clones, around 85% being singletons. The sequenced material came from peripheral blood. The receptors were gathered from a man between 70 and 80 years old with active or convalescent COVID-19. Each CDR3 is given with its conserved first and last residue. Fields, in order: V gene, clone size, D gene, J gene, CDR3 protein, CDR3 DNA. D genes are given only for firm matches. Clone size is shown for a subset of rows, as once, few, many or a class of expanded clone.

>TRBV19|NA|NA|TRBJ2-6
CASSSRRDSGANVLTF
TGTGCCAGTAGTTCCCGACGGGACTCTGGGGCCAACGTCCTGACTTTC
>TRBV2|NA|TRBD1|TRBJ1-6
CASSRTGRSPLHF
TGTGCCAGCAGTAGGACAGGCAGATCACCCCTCCACTTT
>TRBV2|NA|TRBD2|TRBJ2-1
CASSGVGLAGGLDEQFF
TGTGCCAGCAGCGGCGTCGGACTAGCGGGAGGATTGGATGAGCAGTTCTTC
>TRBV18|once|NA|TRBJ1-1
CASSPKAPSETEAFF
TGTGCCAGCTCACCTAAGGCCCCCTCGGAGACTGAAGCTTTCTTT
>TRBV24-1|NA|NA|TRBJ2-5
CATSDSPVYQETQYF
TGTGCCACCAGTGATTCACCGGTGTACCAAGAGACCCAGTACTTC
>TRBV2|NA|NA|TRBJ1-1
CASTAAVNTEAFF
TGTGCCTCGACGGCGGCGGTGAACACTGAAGCTTTCTTT
>TRBV6-5|NA|NA|TRBJ1-1
CASTALGGTEAFF
TGTGCCAGCACCGCCCTGGGGGGCACTGAAGCTTTCTTT
>TRBV18|NA|TRBD2|TRBJ2-7
CASSSWTSGIDEQYF
TGTGCCAGCTCATCATGGACTAGCGGCATTGACGAGCAGTACTTC
>TRBV9|NA|NA|TRBJ2-3
CASSSTRGSRSDTQYF
TGTGCCAGCAGCTCCACGAGGGGGTCGCGGTCAGATACGCAGTATTTT
>TRBV5-4|NA|NA|TRBJ1-1
CASSLVGGANTEAFF
TGTGCCAGCAGCTTGGTCGGGGGGGCGAACACTGAAGCTTTCTTT